The 9 T cell receptor beta chains listed next were all sequenced from one sample in a study of T-cell reconstitution after alpha-beta-depleted transplantation in children. Unique molecular identifiers were built into the TCRbeta library. TCRdb re-analysed the PCR reads in MiXCR, keeping a single row per CDR3 protein. The data hold about 980,000 distinct CDR3 sequences, with around 30% observed a single time. The sample was PBMCs, mostly from graft donor cells, taken 360 days after TCRalphabeta/CD19-depleted stem cell transplant. The receptor source for this set is a boy under two years old who had a stem cell transplant for SCID, so the T cells may come from the graft donor.

The J gene is TRBJ1-3, the V gene TRBV28; tentative D call: TRBD1 (5 bases). Germline V CDR1 and CDR2: MDHEN, SYDVKM. This CDR3 has 14 amino acids. With 4 bases removed from V and 13 bases from J, the gap between germline ends came to 20 bases. The CDR3, as DNA: TGTGCCAGCAGTTGGGGACCCACAAACACCGCGATATATTTT. Translation gives CASSWGPTNTAIYF.

In its sample, this clonotype was seen a few times. The gene calls are TRBV4-1 and TRBJ1-2, with a tentative D call TRBD1 (6 bases). CDR3 size: 15 residues. Per germline, CDR1 MGHRA and CDR2 YSYEKL. Trimming cost V 4 bases and J 4 bases, with 16 bases left between them. The chain's CDR3 is CASSPRGGEGYGYTF. DNA of the CDR3: TGCGCCAGCAGCCCCAGGGGCGGCGAAGGCTATGGCTACACCTTC.

The rearrangement links TRBV20-1 to TRBJ2-7, with 10 bases fitting TRBD1. CDR3 length: 15 residues. The germline V gene encodes CDR1 DFQATT and CDR2 SNEGSKA (reference sequence). With V trimmed by 0 bases and J by 5 bases, 7 bases remained unmatched. The CDR3 DNA follows: TGCAGTGCTAGAGATAAGACAGGGGGCGCGAACGAGCAGTACTTC. Translated, it gives CSARDKTGGANEQYF.

This CDR3 is CSAREGDRAPPGTDTQYF. The CDR3, as DNA: TGCAGTGCTAGGGAGGGGGACAGGGCACCTCCGGGAACAGATACGCAGTATTTT. This sequence joins TRBV20-1 and TRBJ2-3, with TRBD1 identical over 9 bases. Germline values: CDR1 DFQATT, CDR2 SNEGSKA (reference sequence). The J segment lost 3 bases and the V segment lost 3 bases, leaving 16 bases of the junction unmatched. This CDR3 contains 18 residues.

This clonotype was observed a handful of times. The chain carries TRBV20-1 and TRBJ2-1; D is unresolved. This CDR3 comprises 15 residues. V lost 3 bases and J lost 6, with 18 bases in between. The germline V gene has CDR1 DFQATT and CDR2 SNEGSKA (reference sequence). CDR3 bases: TGCAGTGCTAGTCCCGGGCTTGGCGGTTCCAATGAGCAGTTCTTC. Amino acids: CSASPGLGGSNEQFF.

This clonotype appeared once. The chain has TRBV4-1 and TRBJ2-7; possible D gene TRBD1, 6 bases. V was clipped by 0 bases and J by 2 bases, with 20 bases between them. In germline, CDR1 is MGHRA, CDR2 YSYEKL. The length of the CDR3 is 18 residues. The CDR3 DNA is TGCGCCAGCAGCCAAGACGAAGGGACCGGGACACTTCCCTACGAGCAGTACTTC. This encodes CASSQDEGTGTLPYEQYF.

The J gene is TRBJ1-2, the V gene TRBV7-2; D is uncertain. This CDR3 contains 15 residues. The germline V gene encodes CDR1 SGHTA and CDR2 FQGNSA. The V gene lost 4 bases and the J gene lost 0 bases, with 12 bases spanning the gap. This CDR3 is CASSSDGGTNYGYTF. Written as DNA, the CDR3 is TGTGCCAGCAGCTCTGACGGAGGGACTAACTATGGCTACACCTTC.

The chain carries TRBV12-3 or TRBV12-4 and TRBJ1-2; TRBD1 matches 9 bases. Trimming removed 2 bases from V and 2 bases from J; junction bases left unmatched: 6. CDR3 length: 16 amino acids. The CDR3 DNA is TGTGCCAGCAGTTTACTACCGGGACAGGGAAACTATGGCTACACCTTC. Its protein is CASSLLPGQGNYGYTF.

V and J are TRBV29-1 and TRBJ2-1; D not resolved. Germline values: CDR1 SQVTM, CDR2 ANQGSEA. V gave up 4 bases and J gave up 4 bases, with 17 bases separating them. This CDR3 has 15 residues. CDR3 loop: CSVVPVRPTYNEQFF. For the CDR3, the DNA is TGCAGCGTTGTACCGGTCCGACCCACTTACAATGAGCAGTTCTTC.